What follows are 9 T cell receptor beta chains derived from one specimen sequenced in a study of neurological immune-mediated disorders. MiXCR, run by TCRdb on the 5' RACE reads, gives a single entry per CDR3 protein. This sample has roughly 100,000 distinct CDR3 sequences, with approximately 3.3% found just once. Sequencing was performed on PBMCs. The receptors derive from a young woman with multiple sclerosis.

Turning to this clonotype: Being one base from a much bigger clone, this may be a read error. The rearrangement uses TRBV9 and TRBJ2-3, with TRBD2 matching 10 bases. CDR3 size: 15 residues. Trimming removed 4 bases from V and 4 bases from J; junction bases left unmatched: 6. Germline CDR1 and CDR2: SGDLS and YYNGEE. CDR3 region: CASSHGLADSDTQYF. DNA for the CDR3: TGTGCCAGCAGCCACGGACTAGCGGACTCAGATACGCAGTATTTT.

This clonotype was recorded at least ten times. The chain carries TRBV21-1 and TRBJ1-5; the table's D call of TRBD1 was not tested on the DNA. TRBV21-1 is shown as a pseudogene. The CDR3 loop spans 15 amino acids. The CDR3 DNA reads as TGTGCCAGCAGCAAATCCGGGACAGGGGACCAGCCCCAGCATTTT. Encoded protein: CASSKSGTGDQPQHF.

In this sample, this clonotype turned up many times. The chain is built from TRBV5-1 and TRBJ2-1, with D unclear. Germline values: CDR1 SGHRS, CDR2 YFSETQ. Trimming left V 0 bases short and J 0 bases short, with 7 bases between. CDR3 length: 15 residues. The CDR3 is CASSLAGVSYNEQFF. In DNA, the CDR3 is TGCGCCAGCAGCTTGGCCGGTGTCTCCTACAATGAGCAGTTCTTC. Variable domain in full (rest from reference TRBV5-1 and TRBJ2-1): KAGVTQTPRYLIKTRGQQVTLSCSPISGHRSVSWYQQTPGQGLQFLFEYFSETQRNKGNFPGRFSGRQFSNSRSEMNVSTLELGDSALYLCASSLAGVSYNEQFFGPGTRLTVL.

This clonotype was detected many times. The CDR3 region is CASSLVRASGGGGNEQFF. The CDR3 DNA follows: TGTGCCAGCAGCTTAGTTCGGGCTAGCGGGGGAGGGGGGAATGAGCAGTTCTTC. This chain uses TRBV7-2 with TRBJ2-1, with TRBD2 matching 10 bases. Germline lookup yields CDR1 SGHTA and CDR2 FQGNSA. The CDR3 sequence is 18 residues long. V lost 1 base, J lost 7 bases, and 13 bases stayed unmatched.

This clonotype was recorded many times. The V and J genes are TRBV20-1 and TRBJ1-1, with a possible D match to TRBD1 (6 bases). The CDR3 covers 14 residues. Trimming left V 6 bases short and J 4 bases short, with 18 bases between. CDR1 and CDR2 (germline): DFQATT, SNEGSKA (reference sequence). The CDR3 DNA is TGCAGTGCACAAAAACAGGGACCTGGCACTGAAGCTTTCTTT. Translated: CSAQKQGPGTEAFF.

The chain joins TRBV7-2 to TRBJ2-3, with a tentative D call TRBD2 (6 bases). The CDR3 consists of 15 residues. V was clipped by 5 bases and J by 0 bases, with 12 bases between them. Germline V gene sequence: CDR1 SGHTA, CDR2 FQGNSA. DNA of the CDR3: TGTGCCAGCAGCCCCCTCGGGGGTAGCACAGATACGCAGTATTTT. It codes for CASSPLGGSTDTQYF.

This clonotype showed up many times. This sequence joins TRBV5-5 and TRBJ2-7; possibly TRBD2 for D (5 bases). Trimming pared 0 bases from V and 2 bases from J, leaving 12 bases between. The CDR3 sequence is 15 residues long. Germline CDR1 is SGHKS and CDR2 is YYEKEE (reference sequence). The CDR3 sequence is CASSLGGYVAYEQYF. The DNA for the CDR3 is TGTGCCAGCAGCTTGGGAGGGTACGTAGCCTACGAGCAGTACTTC.

This clonotype was seen many times. The chain has TRBV6-6 and TRBJ1-1; unclear D gene. The CDR3 consists of 12 residues. V was clipped by 7 bases and J by 0 bases, with 6 bases between them. CDR1 MNHNY and CDR2 SVGAGI come from the germline V gene (reference sequence). DNA for the CDR3: TGTGCCAGCATGCGAGTGAACACTGAAGCTTTCTTT. This encodes CASMRVNTEAFF.

This clonotype was found many times. As DNA, the CDR3 is TGCGCCAGCAGCTTCGGGGGCTACAATGAGCAGTTCTTC. Its protein product is CASSFGGYNEQFF. This chain connects TRBV5-1 to TRBJ2-1, with a possible D match to TRBD2 (6 bases). Trimming took 2 bases from V and 3 from J, leaving 6 bases between them. The germline gives CDR1 SGHRS, CDR2 YFSETQ. This CDR3 is built from 13 residues.